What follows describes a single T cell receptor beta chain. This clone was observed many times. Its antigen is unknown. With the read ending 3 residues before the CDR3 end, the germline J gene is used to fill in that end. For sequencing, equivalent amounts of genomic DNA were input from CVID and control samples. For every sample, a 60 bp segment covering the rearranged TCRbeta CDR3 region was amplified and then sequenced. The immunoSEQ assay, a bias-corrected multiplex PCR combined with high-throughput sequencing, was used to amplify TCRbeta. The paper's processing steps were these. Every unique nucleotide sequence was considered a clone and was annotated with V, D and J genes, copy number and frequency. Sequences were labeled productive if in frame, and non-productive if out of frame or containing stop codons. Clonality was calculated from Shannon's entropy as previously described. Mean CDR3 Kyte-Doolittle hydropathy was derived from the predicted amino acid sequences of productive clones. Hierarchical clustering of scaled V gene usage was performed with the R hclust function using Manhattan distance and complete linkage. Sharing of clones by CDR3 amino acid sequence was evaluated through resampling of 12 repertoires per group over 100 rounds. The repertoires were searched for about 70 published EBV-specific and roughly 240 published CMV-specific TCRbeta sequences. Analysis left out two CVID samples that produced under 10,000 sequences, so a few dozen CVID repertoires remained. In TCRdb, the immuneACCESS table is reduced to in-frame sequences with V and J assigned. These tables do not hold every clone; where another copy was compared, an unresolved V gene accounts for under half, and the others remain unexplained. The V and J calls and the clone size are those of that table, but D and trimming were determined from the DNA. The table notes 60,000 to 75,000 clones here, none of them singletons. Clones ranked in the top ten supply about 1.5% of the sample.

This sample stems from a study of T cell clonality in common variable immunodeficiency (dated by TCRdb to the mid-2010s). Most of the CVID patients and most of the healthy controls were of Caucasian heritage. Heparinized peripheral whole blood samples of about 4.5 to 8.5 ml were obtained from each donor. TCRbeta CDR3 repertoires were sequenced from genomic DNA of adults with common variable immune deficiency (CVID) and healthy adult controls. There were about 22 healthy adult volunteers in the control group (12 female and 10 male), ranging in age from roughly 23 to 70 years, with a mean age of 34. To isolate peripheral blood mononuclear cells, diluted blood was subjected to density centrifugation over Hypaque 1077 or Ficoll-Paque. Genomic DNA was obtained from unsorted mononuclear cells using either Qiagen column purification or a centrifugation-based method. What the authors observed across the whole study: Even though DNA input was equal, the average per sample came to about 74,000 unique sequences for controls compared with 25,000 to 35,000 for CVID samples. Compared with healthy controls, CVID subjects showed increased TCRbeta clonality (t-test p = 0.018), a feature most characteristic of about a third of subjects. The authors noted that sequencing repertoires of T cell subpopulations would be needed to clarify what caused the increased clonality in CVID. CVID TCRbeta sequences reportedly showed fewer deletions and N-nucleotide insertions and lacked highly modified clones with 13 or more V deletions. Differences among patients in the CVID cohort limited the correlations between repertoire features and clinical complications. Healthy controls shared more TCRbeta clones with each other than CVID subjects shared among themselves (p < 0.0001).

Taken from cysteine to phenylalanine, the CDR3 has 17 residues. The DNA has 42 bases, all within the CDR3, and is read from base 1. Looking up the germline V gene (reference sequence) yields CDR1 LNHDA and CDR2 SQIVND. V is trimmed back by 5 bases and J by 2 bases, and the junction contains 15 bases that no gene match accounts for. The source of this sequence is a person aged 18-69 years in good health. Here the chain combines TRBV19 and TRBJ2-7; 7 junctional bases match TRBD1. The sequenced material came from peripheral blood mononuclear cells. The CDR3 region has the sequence CASSVFYGGQTTYEQYF. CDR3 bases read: TGTGCCAGTAGTGTCTTTTATGGGGGACAGACCACCTACGAG.